This TCR beta chain was captured by sequencing in a study of blood T cell repertoires in COVID-19. Turning to the study itself: Sites across the United States, Italy and Spain contributed samples from acute and convalescent COVID-19. PBMCs, B-cell-depleted T cells, or T cells provided the cDNA or gDNA that made up the material.

In the original analysis: Estimated nucleated cell counts came from reference gene primer amplification. Measured with immunoSEQ multiplex PCR; TCRdb has only the in-frame clones, and not every one. Clonal size and the V and J genes are those of that table, whereas D and trimming came from the DNA. The sample consists of hundreds of thousands of clones, approximately 91% of them appearing once. Germline CDR1 and CDR2: DFQATT and SNEGSKA (reference sequence). With 3 bases removed from V and 0 bases from J, the gap between germline ends came to 9 bases. The CDR3 is 15 residues long. This chain connects TRBV20-1 to TRBJ1-6; D ambiguous. Specimen: peripheral blood. This TCR was recovered from a human donor in a cohort sampled during active COVID-19. CDR3 in amino acids: CSASSLSSYNSPLHF. The CDR3 region has the DNA TGCAGTGCTAGTTCCCTGAGCTCCTATAATTCACCCCTCCACTTT.